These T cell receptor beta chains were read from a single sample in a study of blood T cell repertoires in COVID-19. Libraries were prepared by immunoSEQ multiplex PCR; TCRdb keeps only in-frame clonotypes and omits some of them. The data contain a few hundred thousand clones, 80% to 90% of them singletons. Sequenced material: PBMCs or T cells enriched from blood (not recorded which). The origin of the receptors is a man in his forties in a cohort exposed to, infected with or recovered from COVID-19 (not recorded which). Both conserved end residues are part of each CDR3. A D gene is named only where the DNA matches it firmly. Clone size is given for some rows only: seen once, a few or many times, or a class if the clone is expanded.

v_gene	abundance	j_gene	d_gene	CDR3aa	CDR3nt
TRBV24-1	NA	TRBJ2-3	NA	CATSDPTVSTDTQYF	TGTGCCACCAGTGACCCGACAGTGAGCACAGATACGCAGTATTTT
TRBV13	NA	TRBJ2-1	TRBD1	CASRRQGARSYNEQFF	TGTGCCAGCAGACGACAGGGGGCAAGGTCCTACAATGAGCAGTTCTTC
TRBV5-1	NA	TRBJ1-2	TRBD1	CASSSSGTGNYGYTF	TGCGCCAGCAGCTCCTCCGGGACAGGCAACTATGGCTACACCTTC
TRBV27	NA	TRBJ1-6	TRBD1	CASSSDRGLANSYNSPLHF	TGTGCCAGCAGCTCCGACAGGGGCCTAGCAAACTCCTATAATTCACCCCTCCACTTT
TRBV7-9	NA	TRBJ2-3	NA	CASSQVVTDTQYF	TGTGCCAGCAGCCAGGTCGTCACAGATACGCAGTATTTT
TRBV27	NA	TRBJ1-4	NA	CASRPRGGPNEKLFF	TGTGCCAGCAGGCCGCGGGGGGGGCCGAATGAAAAACTGTTTTTT
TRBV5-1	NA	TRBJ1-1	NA	CASSFEDFGTEAFF	TGCGCCAGCAGCTTTGAGGACTTCGGCACTGAAGCTTTCTTT
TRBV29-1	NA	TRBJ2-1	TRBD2	CSVEGGGLAGVANNEQFF	TGCAGCGTTGAGGGTGGGGGACTAGCGGGAGTTGCCAACAATGAGCAGTTCTTC
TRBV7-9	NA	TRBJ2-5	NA	CASSLEAGETQYF	TGTGCCAGCAGCTTAGAGGCGGGAGAGACCCAGTACTTC
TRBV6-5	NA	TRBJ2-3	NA	CASSYRPGTDTQYF	TGTGCCAGCAGTTACCGTCCAGGCACAGATACGCAGTATTTT
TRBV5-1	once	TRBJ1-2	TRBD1	CASSTGGDRVAYGYTF	TGCGCCAGCAGCACTGGGGGCGACAGGGTAGCTTATGGCTACACCTTC
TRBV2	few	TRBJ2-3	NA	CASSEGPTDTQYF	TGTGCCAGCAGTGAAGGGCCCACAGATACGCAGTATTTT
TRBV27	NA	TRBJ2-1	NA	CASSSPSRVSYNEQFF	TGTGCCAGCAGTTCCCCCTCCCGGGTATCCTACAATGAGCAGTTCTTC
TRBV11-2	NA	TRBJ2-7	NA	CASSNSYEQYF	TGTGCCAGCAGCAACAGCTACGAGCAGTACTTC
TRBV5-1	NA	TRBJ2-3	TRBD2	CASSFVAGASIGSQSTDTQYF	TGCGCCAGCAGCTTCGTAGCGGGAGCGTCGATCGGTTCCCAAAGCACAGATACGCAGTATTTT
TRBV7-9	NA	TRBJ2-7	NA	CASSLEREQYF	TGTGCCAGCAGCTTAGAACGGGAGCAGTACTTC
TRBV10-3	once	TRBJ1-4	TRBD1	CAIRKAGGEKLFF	TGTGCCATCCGGAAGGCAGGGGGTGAAAAACTGTTTTTT
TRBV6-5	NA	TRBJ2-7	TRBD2	CASSSSPGGPEQYF	TGTGCCAGCAGTTCATCCCCGGGAGGGCCCGAGCAGTACTTC
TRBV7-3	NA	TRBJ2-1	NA	CASSLSGSYNEQFF	TGTGCCAGCAGCTTGTCCGGCTCCTACAATGAGCAGTTCTTC